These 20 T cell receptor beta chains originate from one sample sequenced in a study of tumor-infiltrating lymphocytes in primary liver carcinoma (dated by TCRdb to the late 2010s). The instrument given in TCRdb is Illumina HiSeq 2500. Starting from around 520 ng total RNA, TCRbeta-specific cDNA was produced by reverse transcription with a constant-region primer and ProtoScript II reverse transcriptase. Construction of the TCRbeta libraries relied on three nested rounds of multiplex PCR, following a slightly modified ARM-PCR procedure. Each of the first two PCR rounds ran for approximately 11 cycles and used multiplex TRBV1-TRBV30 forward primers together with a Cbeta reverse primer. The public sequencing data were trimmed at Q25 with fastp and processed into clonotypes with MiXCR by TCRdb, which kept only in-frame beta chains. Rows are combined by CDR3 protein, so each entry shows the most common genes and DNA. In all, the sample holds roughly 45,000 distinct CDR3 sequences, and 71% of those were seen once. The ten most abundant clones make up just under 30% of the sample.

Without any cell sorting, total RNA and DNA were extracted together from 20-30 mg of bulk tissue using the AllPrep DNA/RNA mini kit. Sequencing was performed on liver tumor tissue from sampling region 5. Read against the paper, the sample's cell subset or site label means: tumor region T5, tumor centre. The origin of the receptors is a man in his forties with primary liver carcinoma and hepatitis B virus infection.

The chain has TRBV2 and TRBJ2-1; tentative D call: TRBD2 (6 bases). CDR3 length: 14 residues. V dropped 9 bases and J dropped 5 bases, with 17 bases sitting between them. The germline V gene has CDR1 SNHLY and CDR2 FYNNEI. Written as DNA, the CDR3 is TGTGCCAGTAGTCTCCGGGACTGGGACAATGAGCAGTTCTTC. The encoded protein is CASSLRDWDNEQFF.

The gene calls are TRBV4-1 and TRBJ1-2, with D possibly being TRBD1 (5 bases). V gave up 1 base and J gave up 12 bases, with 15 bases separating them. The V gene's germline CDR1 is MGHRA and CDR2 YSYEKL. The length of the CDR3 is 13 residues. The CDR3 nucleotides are TGCGCCAGCAGCCAAGTACAGGCTTATGGGCACACCTTC. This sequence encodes CASSQVQAYGHTF.

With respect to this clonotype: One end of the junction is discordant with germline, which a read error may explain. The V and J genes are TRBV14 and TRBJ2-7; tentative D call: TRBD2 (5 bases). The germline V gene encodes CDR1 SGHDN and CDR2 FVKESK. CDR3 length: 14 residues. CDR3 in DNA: TGTGGCAGCAGCCGGACTCCCGTAAACTACGAGCAGTACTTC. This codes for CGSSRTPVNYEQYF. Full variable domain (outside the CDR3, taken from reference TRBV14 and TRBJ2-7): EAGVTQFPSHSVIEKGQTVTLRCDPISGHDNLYWYRRVMGKEIKFLLHFVKESKQDESGMPNNRFLAERTGGTYSTLKVQPAELEDSGVYFCGSSRTPVNYEQYFGPGTRLTVT.

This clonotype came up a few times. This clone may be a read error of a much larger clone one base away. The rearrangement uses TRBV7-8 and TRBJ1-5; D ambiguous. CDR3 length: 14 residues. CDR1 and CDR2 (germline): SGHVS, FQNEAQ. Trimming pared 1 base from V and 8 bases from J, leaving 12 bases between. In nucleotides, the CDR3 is TGTGCCAGCAGCTTAGGCGCTTATAATGAGCCCCAGCATTTT. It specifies CASSLGAYNEPQHF.

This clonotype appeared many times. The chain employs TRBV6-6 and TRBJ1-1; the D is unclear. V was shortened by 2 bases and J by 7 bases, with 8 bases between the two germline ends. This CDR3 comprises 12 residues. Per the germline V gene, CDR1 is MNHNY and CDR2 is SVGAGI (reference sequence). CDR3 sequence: CASSYVGGEAFF. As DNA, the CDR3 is TGTGCCAGCAGTTACGTGGGTGGTGAAGCTTTCTTT.

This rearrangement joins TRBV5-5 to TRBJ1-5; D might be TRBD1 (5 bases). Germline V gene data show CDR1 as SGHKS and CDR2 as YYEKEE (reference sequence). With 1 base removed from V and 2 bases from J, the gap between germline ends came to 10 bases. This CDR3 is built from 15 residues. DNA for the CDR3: TGTGCCAGCAGCTTGAGGGGAGGTTGCAATCAGCCCCAGCATTTT. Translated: CASSLRGGCNQPQHF.

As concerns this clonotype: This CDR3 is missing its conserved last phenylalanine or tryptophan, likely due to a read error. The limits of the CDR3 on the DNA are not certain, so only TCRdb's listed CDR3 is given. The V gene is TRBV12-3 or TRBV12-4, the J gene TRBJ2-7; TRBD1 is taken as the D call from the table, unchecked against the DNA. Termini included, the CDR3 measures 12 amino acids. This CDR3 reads CASSTGAYEQYL.

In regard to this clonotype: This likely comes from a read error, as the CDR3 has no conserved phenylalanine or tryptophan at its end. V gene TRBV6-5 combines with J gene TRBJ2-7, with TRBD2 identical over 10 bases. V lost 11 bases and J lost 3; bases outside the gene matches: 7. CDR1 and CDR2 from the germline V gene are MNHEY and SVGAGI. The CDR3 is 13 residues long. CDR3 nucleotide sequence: TGTGCCGCGCGGACTAGCGGTTACTACGAGCAGTACATC. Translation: CAARTSGYYEQYI.

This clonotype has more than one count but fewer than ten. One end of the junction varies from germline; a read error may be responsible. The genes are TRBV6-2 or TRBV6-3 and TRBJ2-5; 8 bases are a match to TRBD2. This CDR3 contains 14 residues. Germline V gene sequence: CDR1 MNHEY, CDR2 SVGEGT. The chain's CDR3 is CASSPGLAQETQCF. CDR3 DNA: TGTGCCAGCAGCCCCGGACTAGCCCAAGAGACCCAGTGCTTC.

The DNA for the CDR3 is TGTGCCACCAGTTACAACCAGAACAATGAGCAGTTCTTC. Translation: CATSYNQNNEQFF. The chain is built from TRBV24-1 and TRBJ2-1; D uncertain. Trimming took off 6 bases at V and 5 bases at J, with 10 bases between the two ends. Germline V gene sequence: CDR1 KGHDR, CDR2 SFDVKD. The CDR3 consists of 13 residues.

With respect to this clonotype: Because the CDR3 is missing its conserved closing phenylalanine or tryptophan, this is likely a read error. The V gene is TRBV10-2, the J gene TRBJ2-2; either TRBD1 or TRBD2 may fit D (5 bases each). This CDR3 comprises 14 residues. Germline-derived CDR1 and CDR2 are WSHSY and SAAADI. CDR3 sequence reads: CASSWTGPTGELFL. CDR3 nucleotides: TGTGCCAGCAGTTGGACGGGACCCACCGGGGAGCTGTTTTTG.

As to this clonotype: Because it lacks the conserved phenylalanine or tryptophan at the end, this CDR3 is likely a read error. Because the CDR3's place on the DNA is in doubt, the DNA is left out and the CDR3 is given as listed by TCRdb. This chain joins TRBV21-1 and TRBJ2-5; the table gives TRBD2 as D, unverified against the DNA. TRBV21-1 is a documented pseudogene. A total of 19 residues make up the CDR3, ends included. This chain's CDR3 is CASSKALGRPSDIQETQYL.

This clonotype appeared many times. CDR3 in DNA: TGTGCCAGCAGCTCTCAGACAGGGCCCGGGGAGCTGTTTTTT. Protein product: CASSSQTGPGELFF. The rearrangement uses TRBV7-9 and TRBJ2-2, with TRBD1 identical over 7 bases. This CDR3 is built from 14 residues. Germline V gives CDR1 SEHNR, CDR2 FQNEAQ (reference sequence). After removal of 4 bases from V and 6 bases from J, the junction contained 5 bases not matched to a gene.

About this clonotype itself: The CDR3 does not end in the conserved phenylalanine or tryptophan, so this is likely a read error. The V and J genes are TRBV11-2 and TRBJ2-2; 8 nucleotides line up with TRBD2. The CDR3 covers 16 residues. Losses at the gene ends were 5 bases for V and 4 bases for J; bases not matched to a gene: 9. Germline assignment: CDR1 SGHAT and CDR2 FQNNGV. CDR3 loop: CASSTIGRAITGELFL. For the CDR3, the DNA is TGTGCCAGCAGCACTATCGGGAGGGCGATCACCGGGGAGCTGTTTTTA.

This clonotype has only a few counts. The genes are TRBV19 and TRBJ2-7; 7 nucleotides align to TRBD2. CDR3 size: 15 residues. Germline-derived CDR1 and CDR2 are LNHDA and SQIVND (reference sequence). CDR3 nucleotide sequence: TGTGCAAGCCAGAGGAGCGGGGAGGGCCGGTACGAGCAGTACTTC. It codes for CASQRSGEGRYEQYF.

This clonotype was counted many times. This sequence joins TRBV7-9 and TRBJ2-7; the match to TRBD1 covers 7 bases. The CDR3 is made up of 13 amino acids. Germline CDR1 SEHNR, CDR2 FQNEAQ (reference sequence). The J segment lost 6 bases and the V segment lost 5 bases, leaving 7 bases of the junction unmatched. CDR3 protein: CASSETTGVEQYF. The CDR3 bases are TGTGCCAGCAGCGAAACCACAGGGGTCGAGCAGTACTTC.

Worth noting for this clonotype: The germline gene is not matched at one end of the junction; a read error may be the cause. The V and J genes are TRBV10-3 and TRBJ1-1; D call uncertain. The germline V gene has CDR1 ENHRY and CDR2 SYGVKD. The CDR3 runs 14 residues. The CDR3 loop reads CVISESALNTEAFF. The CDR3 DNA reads TGTGTCATCAGTGAATCGGCGTTGAACACTGAAGCTTTCTTT.

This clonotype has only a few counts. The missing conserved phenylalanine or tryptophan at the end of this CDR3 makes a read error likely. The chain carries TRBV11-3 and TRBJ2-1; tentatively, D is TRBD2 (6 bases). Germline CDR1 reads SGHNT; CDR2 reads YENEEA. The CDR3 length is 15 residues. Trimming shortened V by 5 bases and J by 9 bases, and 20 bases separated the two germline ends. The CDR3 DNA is TGTGCCAGCAGCCCCCTGTCTAGCGTCATTTCTGAGCAGTTCCTC. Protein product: CASSPLSSVISEQFL.

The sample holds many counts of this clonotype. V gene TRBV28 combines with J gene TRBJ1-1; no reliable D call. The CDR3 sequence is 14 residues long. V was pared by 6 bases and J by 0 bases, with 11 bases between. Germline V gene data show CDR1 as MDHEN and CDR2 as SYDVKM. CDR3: CASSHHSMNTEAFF. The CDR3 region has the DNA TGTGCCAGCAGCCACCATTCTATGAACACTGAAGCTTTCTTT.

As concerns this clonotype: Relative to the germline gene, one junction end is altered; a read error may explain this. The CDR3 nucleotides are TGTGCTAGCAGCTTAGGGTACAGGTACAGGGACCAGTACTTC. Translating gives CASSLGYRYRDQYF. J is TRBJ2-7 and V is TRBV7-8; D is perhaps TRBD1 (6 bases). CDR3 length equals 14 residues. CDR1 SGHVS and CDR2 FQNEAQ come from the germline V gene.